This T cell receptor beta chain comes out of a study of T-cell reconstitution after alpha-beta-depleted transplantation in children. Study conclusions and caveats: Some patients' high day-60 TCRbeta diversity was attributed to recipient cells surviving conditioning. It was reported that alpha-beta T cells came from several hundred expanded graft clones (about two months after transplant). A year had passed since transplant, and T-cell counts and diversity by then came mostly from newly produced T cells.

Turning to this clonotype: The target antigen is unknown.

Preparation of the TCRbeta library was carried out with unique molecular identifiers. MiXCR, run by TCRdb on the PCR reads, gives a single entry per CDR3 protein. Among some 600,000 distinct CDR3 sequences listed, 10% to 15% were seen once. V dropped 2 bases and J dropped 6 bases, with 9 bases sitting between them. This CDR3 spans 13 amino acids. Germline-derived CDR1 and CDR2 are LGHNA and YSLEER. The chain carries TRBV4-3 and TRBJ2-3; D gene ambiguous. This specimen consisted of PBMCs, mostly from graft donor cells, obtained 360 days after TCRalphabeta/CD19-depleted stem cell transplant. The TCR comes from a male patient between 5 and 17 years old who had a stem cell transplant for acute myeloid leukemia, so the T cells may come from the graft donor. CDR3 in amino acids: CASSQPGWDTQYF. In DNA form, the CDR3 reads TGCGCCAGCAGCCAACCTGGGTGGGATACGCAGTATTTT.